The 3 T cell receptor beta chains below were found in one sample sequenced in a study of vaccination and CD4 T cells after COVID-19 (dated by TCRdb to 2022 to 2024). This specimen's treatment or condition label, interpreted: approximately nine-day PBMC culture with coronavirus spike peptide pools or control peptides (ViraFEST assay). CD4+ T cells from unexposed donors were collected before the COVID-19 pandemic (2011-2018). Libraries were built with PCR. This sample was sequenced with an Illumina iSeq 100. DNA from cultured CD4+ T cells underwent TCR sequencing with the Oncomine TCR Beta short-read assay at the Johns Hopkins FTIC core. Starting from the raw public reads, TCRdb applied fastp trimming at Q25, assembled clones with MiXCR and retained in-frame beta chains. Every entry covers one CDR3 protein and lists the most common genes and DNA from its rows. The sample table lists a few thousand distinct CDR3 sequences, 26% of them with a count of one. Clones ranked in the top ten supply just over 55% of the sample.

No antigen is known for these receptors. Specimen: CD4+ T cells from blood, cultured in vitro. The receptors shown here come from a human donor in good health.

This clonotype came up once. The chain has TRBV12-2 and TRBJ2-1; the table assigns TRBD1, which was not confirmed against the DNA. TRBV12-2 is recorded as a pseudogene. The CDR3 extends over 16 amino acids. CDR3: CASRFTGGDAWNEQFF. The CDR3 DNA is TGTGCAAGTCGTTTTACAGGGGGCGACGCCTGGAATGAGCAGTTCTTC.

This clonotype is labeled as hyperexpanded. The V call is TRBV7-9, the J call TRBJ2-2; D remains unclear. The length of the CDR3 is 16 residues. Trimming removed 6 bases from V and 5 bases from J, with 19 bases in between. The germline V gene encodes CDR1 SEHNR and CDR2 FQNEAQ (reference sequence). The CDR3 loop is CASRFDQTALTGELFF. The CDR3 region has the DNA TGTGCCAGCAGGTTTGATCAGACCGCTCTTACCGGGGAGCTGTTTTTT.

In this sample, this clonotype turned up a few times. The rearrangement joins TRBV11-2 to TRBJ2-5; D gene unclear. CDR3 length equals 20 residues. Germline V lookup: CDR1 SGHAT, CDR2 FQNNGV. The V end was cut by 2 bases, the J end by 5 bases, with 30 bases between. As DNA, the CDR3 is TGTGCCAGCAGCTTACGAACGGTGGGGATTGGGGTTCTGCGTGCGGAGACCCAGTACTTC. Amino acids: CASSLRTVGIGVLRAETQYF.